Listed below are T cell receptor beta chains from one sample, sequenced in a study of T cell repertoires in cytomegalovirus infection. MiXCR was run by TCRdb on the reads, yielding one entry per CDR3 protein. The sample lists 650,000 to 900,000 distinct CDR3 sequences; about 30% were seen once. Their antigen targets remain unknown. The starting material was cultured CD8+ T cells from PBMCs, obtained from culture after CMV antigen stimulation. All receptors derive from a human donor in good health (CMV status not recorded). Some clones in this sample may be carry-over from other donors' samples. CDR3s include the opening cysteine and the closing phenylalanine or tryptophan. The D gene is left open where the match is weak. Size values are once, few and many counts, or a class for expanded clones, and some rows have none.

cdr3_aa	cdr3_nt	cdr3_length	j_call	d_call	v_call	clone_size
CASSSNRYQETQYF	TGTGCCAGCAGTTCTAACAGGTATCAAGAGACCCAGTACTTC	14	TRBJ2-5	.	TRBV27	.
CASSSLGLAMYNEQFF	TGTGCCAGCAGCTCCTTGGGGCTAGCGATGTACAATGAGCAGTTCTTC	16	TRBJ2-1	.	TRBV6-6	.
CASRPSRDRGYYGYTF	TGTGCCAGCCGACCATCGCGGGACAGGGGGTATTACGGCTACACCTTC	16	TRBJ1-2	TRBD1	TRBV6-2/TRBV6-3	.
CASSFHPDGDYYGYTF	TGTGCCAGCAGCTTCCACCCGGATGGAGACTACTATGGCTACACCTTC	16	TRBJ1-2	.	TRBV5-6	.
CASSLALNRQGHTF	TGTGCCAGCAGCTTAGCCTTAAACAGACAAGGACACACCTTC	14	TRBJ1-2	.	TRBV7-8	.
CASSARLAGEQETQYF	TGTGCCAGCAGTGCCCGACTAGCGGGGGAACAAGAGACCCAGTACTTC	16	TRBJ2-5	TRBD2	TRBV6-1	.
CASSLPGGGSGANVLTF	TGTGCCAGCAGCTTACCTGGCGGAGGCTCTGGGGCCAACGTCCTGACTTTC	17	TRBJ2-6	.	TRBV7-9	.
CASSYSWGPTYGYTF	TGTGCCAGCAGTTACTCGTGGGGGCCCACCTATGGCTACACCTTC	15	TRBJ1-2	.	TRBV6-2/TRBV6-3	few
CATSARDRDNSPLHF	TGTGCCACCAGCGCCCGGGACAGGGATAATTCACCCCTCCACTTT	15	TRBJ1-6	TRBD1	TRBV15	few
CASSDPGRSSYEQYF	TGTGCCAGCAGTGACCCGGGAAGAAGCTCCTACGAGCAGTACTTC	15	TRBJ2-7	.	TRBV12-3/TRBV12-4	few
CASSYSTGGADEQFF	TGTGCCAGCAGTTACTCGACTGGGGGGGCGGATGAGCAGTTCTTC	15	TRBJ2-1	.	TRBV6-6	.
CASSLALGYHREVHNEQFF	TGTGCCAGCAGCTTAGCGCTAGGTTATCACAGGGAGGTCCACAATGAGCAGTTCTTC	19	TRBJ2-1	.	TRBV7-8	many
CASSLGDRASYEQYF	TGTGCCAGCAGCTTAGGGGACAGGGCCTCCTACGAGCAGTACTTC	15	TRBJ2-7	TRBD1	TRBV7-9	.
CASRFTGGAYEKLFF	TGTGCCAGCAGATTCACAGGGGGCGCGTATGAAAAACTGTTTTTT	15	TRBJ1-4	TRBD1	TRBV28	few
CATSRAWHNNEQFF	TGTGCCACCAGCAGAGCCTGGCATAACAATGAGCAGTTCTTC	14	TRBJ2-1	.	TRBV15	.
CASSEPHTGRATSEAFF	TGTGCCAGCAGTGAACCCCACACGGGCAGAGCTACATCTGAAGCTTTCTTT	17	TRBJ1-1	.	TRBV6-1	.
CASTQLGGTANQPQHF	TGTGCCAGCACCCAATTAGGGGGGACCGCTAATCAGCCCCAGCATTTT	16	TRBJ1-5	.	TRBV7-2	few
CATQRQRATNEKLFF	TGTGCCACCCAACGGCAGCGTGCAACTAATGAAAAACTGTTTTTT	15	TRBJ1-4	.	TRBV15	.
CTISRGNTEAFF	TGTACCATCTCGAGGGGGAACACTGAAGCTTTCTTT	12	TRBJ1-1	.	TRBV12-3/TRBV12-4	.
CASSDTSGRHYSPLHF	TGTGCCAGCAGTGATACCAGTGGCAGGCATTATTCACCCCTCCACTTT	16	TRBJ1-6	.	TRBV2	.
CASRPPSGGAVGELFF	TGTGCCAGCAGACCGCCTAGCGGGGGGGCCGTCGGGGAGCTGTTTTTT	16	TRBJ2-2	TRBD2	TRBV7-6	.
CASSAEGVLYGYTF	TGTGCCAGCAGTGCCGAGGGAGTACTTTATGGCTACACCTTC	14	TRBJ1-2	.	TRBV2	.
CASRTGLLTEAFF	TGTGCCAGCAGGACAGGGCTATTGACTGAAGCTTTCTTT	13	TRBJ1-1	TRBD1	TRBV19	.
CASSYSGLAENTGELFF	TGTGCCAGCAGTTACTCGGGACTAGCGGAGAACACCGGGGAGCTGTTTTTT	17	TRBJ2-2	TRBD2	TRBV6-5	.
CASSFVQSSYNEQFF	TGTGCCAGCAGTTTTGTACAAAGCTCCTACAATGAGCAGTTCTTC	15	TRBJ2-1	.	TRBV27	few
CATSDGTDNEQFF	TGTGCCACCAGTGATGGGACAGACAATGAGCAGTTCTTC	13	TRBJ2-1	TRBD1	TRBV24-1	.
CASSYGTGLYGYTF	TGTGCCAGCAGTTACGGGACAGGGCTGTATGGCTACACCTTC	14	TRBJ1-2	TRBD1	TRBV12-3/TRBV12-4	few
CASSSRNRGRETQYF	TGTGCCAGCAGCAGCCGGAACAGGGGGCGAGAGACCCAGTACTTC	15	TRBJ2-5	TRBD1	TRBV7-9	.
CASSYSDTRHTEAFF	TGTGCCAGCAGTTACTCAGATACGAGGCACACTGAAGCTTTCTTT	15	TRBJ1-1	.	TRBV6-5	.
CATSDLGDDYNEQFF	TGTGCCACCAGTGATTTAGGGGACGATTACAATGAGCAGTTCTTC	15	TRBJ2-1	.	TRBV24-1	once
CAIRPPGIPYEQYF	TGTGCCATCAGGCCTCCAGGGATACCCTACGAGCAGTACTTC	14	TRBJ2-7	.	TRBV10-3	.
CASSHLMGGGNTEAFF	TGTGCCAGCAGCCATTTGATGGGAGGGGGGAACACTGAAGCTTTCTTT	16	TRBJ1-1	.	TRBV12-3/TRBV12-4	few
CAISGQGADGYTF	TGTGCCATCAGTGGACAGGGAGCCGATGGCTACACCTTC	13	TRBJ1-2	TRBD1	TRBV10-3	.
CASSFSPTGTNEQYF	TGTGCCAGCAGCTTTTCCCCGACAGGAACAAACGAGCAGTACTTC	15	TRBJ2-7	.	TRBV7-9	.
CASSWRGGANEQFF	TGTGCCAGCAGTTGGAGGGGGGGGGCCAATGAGCAGTTCTTC	14	TRBJ2-1	.	TRBV6-5	.
CASSPRGLVGGDEPNNEQFF	TGTGCCAGCAGCCCCAGGGGACTAGTGGGGGGGGACGAGCCCAACAATGAGCAGTTCTTC	20	TRBJ2-1	TRBD2	TRBV9	.
CASSTPGPTATDTQYF	TGTGCCAGCAGTACCCCGGGACCGACCGCGACAGATACGCAGTATTTT	16	TRBJ2-3	.	TRBV27	.